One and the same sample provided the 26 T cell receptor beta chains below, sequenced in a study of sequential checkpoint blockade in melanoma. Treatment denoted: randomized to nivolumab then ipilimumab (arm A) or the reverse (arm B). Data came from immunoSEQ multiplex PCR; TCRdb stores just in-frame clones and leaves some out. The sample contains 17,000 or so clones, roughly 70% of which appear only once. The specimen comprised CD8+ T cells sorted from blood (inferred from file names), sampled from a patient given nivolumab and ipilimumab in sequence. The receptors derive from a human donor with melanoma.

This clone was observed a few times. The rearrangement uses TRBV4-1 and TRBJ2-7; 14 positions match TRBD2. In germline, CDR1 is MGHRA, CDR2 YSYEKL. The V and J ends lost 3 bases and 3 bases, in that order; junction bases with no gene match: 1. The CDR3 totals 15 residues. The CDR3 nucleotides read TGCGCCAGCAGCCAGGGACTAGCGGGGGACTACGAGCAGTACTTC. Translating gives CASSQGLAGDYEQYF.

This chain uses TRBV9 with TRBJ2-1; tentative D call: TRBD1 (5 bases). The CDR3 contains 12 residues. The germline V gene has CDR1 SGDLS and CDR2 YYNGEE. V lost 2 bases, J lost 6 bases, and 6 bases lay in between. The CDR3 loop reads CASSVQGNEQFF. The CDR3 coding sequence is TGTGCCAGCAGCGTCCAGGGCAATGAGCAGTTCTTC.

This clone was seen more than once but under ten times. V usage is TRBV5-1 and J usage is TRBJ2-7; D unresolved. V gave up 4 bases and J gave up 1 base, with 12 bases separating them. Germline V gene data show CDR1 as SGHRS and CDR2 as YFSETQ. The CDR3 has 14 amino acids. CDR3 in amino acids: CASSPSAASYEQYF. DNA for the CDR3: TGCGCCAGCAGCCCGTCGGCGGCTTCCTACGAGCAGTACTTC.

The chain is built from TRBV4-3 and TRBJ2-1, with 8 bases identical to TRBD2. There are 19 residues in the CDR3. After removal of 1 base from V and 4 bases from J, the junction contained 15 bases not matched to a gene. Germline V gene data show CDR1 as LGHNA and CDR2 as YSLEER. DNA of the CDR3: TGCGCCAGCAGCCAAGCTTGGGGGACTAGGAACCCCCCTTACAATGAGCAGTTCTTC. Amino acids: CASSQAWGTRNPPYNEQFF.

DNA for the CDR3: TGCGCCAGCAGCCAAGACAGTACAGATACGCAGTATTTT. As protein: CASSQDSTDTQYF. V and J are TRBV4-3 and TRBJ2-3, with unresolved D. Trimming took off 0 bases at V and 3 bases at J, with 4 bases between the two ends. This CDR3 spans 13 amino acids. Germline V gene sequence: CDR1 LGHNA, CDR2 YSLEER.

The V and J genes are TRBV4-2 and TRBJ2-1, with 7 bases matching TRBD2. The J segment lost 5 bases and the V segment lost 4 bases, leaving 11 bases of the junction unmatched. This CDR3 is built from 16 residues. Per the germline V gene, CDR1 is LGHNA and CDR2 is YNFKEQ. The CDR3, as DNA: TGTGCCAGCAGCCCTGGTAGTGGGAGGGGCCACAATGAGCAGTTCTTC. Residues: CASSPGSGRGHNEQFF.

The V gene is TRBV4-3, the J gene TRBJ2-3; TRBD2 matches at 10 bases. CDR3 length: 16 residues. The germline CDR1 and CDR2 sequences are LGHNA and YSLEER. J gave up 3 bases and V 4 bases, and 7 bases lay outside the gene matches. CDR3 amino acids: CASSPHLAGVTDTQYF. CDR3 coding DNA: TGCGCCAGCAGCCCACACCTAGCGGGGGTAACAGATACGCAGTATTTT.

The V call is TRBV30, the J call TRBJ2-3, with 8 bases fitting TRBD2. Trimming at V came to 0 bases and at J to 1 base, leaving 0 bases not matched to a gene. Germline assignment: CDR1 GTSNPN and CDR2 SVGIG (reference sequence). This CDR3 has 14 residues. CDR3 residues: CAWSVLAGTDTQYF. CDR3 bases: TGTGCCTGGAGTGTACTAGCGGGCACAGATACGCAGTATTTT.

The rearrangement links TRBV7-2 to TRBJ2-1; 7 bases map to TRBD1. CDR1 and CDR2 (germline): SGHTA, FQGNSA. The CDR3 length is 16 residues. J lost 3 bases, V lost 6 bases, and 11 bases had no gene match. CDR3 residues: CASSTKGDRHYNEQFF. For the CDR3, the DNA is TGTGCCAGCAGTACTAAAGGGGACAGACACTACAATGAGCAGTTCTTC.

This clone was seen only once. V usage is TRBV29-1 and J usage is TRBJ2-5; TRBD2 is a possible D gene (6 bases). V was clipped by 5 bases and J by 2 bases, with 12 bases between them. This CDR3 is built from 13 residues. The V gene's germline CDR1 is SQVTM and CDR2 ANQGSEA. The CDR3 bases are TGCAGCGTTAACCGGGAGCCTCAAGAGACCCAGTACTTC. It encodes CSVNREPQETQYF. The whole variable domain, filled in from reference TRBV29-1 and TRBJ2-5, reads SAVISQKPSRDICQRGTSLTIQCQVDSQVTMMFWYRQQPGQSLTLIATANQGSEATYESGFVIDKFPISRPNLTFSTLTVSNMSPEDSSIYLCSVNREPQETQYFGPGTRLLVL.

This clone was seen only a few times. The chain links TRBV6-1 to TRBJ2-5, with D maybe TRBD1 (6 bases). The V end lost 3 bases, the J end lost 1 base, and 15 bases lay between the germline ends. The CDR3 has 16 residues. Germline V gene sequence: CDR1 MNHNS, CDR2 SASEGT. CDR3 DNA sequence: TGTGCCAGCAGTGATACAGGGATGCGAGTCCAAGAGACCCAGTACTTC. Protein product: CASSDTGMRVQETQYF.

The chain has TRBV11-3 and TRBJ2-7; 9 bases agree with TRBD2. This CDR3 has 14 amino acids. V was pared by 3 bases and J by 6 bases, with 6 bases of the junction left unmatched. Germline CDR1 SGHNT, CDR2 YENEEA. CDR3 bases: TGTGCCAGCAGCTTTGGCGGGAGGGGTTTCGAGCAGTACTTC. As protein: CASSFGGRGFEQYF. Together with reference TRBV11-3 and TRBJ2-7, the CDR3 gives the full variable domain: EAGVVQSPRYKIIEKKQPVAFWCNPISGHNTLYWYLQNLGQGPELLIRYENEEAVDDSQLPKDRFSAERLKGVDSTLKIQPAELGDSAVYLCASSFGGRGFEQYFGPGTRLTVT.

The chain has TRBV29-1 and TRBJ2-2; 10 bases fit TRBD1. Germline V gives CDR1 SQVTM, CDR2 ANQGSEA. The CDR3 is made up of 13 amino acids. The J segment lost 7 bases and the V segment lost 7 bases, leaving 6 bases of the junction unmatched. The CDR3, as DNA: TGCAGCGGTGCGACAGGGGGCAGCGGGGAGCTGTTTTTT. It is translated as CSGATGGSGELFF.

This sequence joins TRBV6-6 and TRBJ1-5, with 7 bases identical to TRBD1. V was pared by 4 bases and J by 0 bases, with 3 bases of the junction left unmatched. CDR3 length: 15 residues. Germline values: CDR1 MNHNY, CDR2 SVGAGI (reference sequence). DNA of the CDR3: TGTGCCAGCAGTTGGAACAGGGGTAGCAATCAGCCCCAGCATTTT. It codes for CASSWNRGSNQPQHF.

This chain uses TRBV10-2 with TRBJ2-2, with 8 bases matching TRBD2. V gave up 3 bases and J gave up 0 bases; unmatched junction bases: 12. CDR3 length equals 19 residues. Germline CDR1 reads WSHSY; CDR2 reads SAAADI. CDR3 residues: CASSDGGSGLAPNTGELFF. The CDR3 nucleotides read TGCGCCAGCAGTGACGGCGGATCTGGACTAGCCCCGAACACCGGGGAGCTGTTTTTT.

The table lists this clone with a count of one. The CDR3 here is CASGWQGTSTDTQYF. The CDR3 bases are TGTGCTAGTGGTTGGCAGGGAACTAGCACAGATACGCAGTATTTT. The rearrangement uses TRBV12-5 and TRBJ2-3; TRBD1 might be the D (5 bases). Germline V gene sequence: CDR1 LGHNT, CDR2 FRNRAP. The CDR3 sequence is 15 residues long. The V end was cut by 4 bases, the J end by 0 bases, with 11 bases between.

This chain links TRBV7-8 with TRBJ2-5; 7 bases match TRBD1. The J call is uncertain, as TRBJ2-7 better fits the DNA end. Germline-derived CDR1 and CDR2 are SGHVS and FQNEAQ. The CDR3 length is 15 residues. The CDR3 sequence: CASSGLGTVIYEQYF. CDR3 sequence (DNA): TGTGCCAGCAGCGGCCTGGGGACAGTAATCTACGAGCAGTACTTC.

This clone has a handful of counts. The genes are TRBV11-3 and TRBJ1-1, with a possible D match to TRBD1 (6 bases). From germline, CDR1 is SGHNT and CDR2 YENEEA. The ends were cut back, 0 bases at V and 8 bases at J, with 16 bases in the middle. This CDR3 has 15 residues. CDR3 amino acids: CASSLDRGARREAFF. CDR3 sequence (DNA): TGTGCCAGCAGCTTAGATCGGGGGGCGCGTCGGGAAGCTTTCTTT.

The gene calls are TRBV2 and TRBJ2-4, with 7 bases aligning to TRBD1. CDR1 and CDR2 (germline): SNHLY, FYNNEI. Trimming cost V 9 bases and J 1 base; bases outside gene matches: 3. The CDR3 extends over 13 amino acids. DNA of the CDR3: TGTGCCAGGGAGGACAGGGCCAAAAACATTCAGTACTTC. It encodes CAREDRAKNIQYF.

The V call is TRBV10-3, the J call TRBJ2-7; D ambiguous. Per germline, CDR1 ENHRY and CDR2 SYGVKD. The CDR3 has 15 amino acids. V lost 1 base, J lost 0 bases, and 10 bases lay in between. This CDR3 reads CAISEWSYVSYEQYF. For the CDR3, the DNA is TGTGCCATCAGTGAGTGGTCCTACGTCTCCTACGAGCAGTACTTC.

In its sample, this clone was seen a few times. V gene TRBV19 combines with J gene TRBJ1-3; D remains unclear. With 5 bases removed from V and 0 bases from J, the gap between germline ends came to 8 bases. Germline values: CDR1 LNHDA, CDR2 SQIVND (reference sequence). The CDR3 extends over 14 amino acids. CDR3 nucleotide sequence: TGTGCCAGTAGTGCCTACAGCTCTGGAAACACCATATATTTT. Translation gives CASSAYSSGNTIYF.

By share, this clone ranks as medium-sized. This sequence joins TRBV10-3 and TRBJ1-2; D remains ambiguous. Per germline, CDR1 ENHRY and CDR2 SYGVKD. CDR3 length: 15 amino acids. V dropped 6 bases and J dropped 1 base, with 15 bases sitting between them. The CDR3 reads CAISPDREINYGYTF. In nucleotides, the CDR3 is TGTGCCATCAGCCCGGACCGGGAGATTAACTATGGCTACACCTTC.

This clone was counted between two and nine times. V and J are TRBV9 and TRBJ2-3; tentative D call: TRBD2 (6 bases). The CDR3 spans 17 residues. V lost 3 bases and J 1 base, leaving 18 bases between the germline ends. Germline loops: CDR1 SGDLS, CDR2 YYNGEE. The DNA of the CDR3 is TGTGCCAGCAGCGAAGGTACCGGGACTGTTGGCACAGATACGCAGTATTTT. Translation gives CASSEGTGTVGTDTQYF.

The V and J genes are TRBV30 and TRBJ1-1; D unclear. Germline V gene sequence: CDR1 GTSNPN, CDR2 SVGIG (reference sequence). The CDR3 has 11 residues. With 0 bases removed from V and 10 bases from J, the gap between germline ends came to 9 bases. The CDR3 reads CAWSVRSRAFF. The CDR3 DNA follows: TGTGCCTGGAGTGTACGGTCGAGAGCTTTCTTT. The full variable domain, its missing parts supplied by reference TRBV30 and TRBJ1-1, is SQTIHQWPATLVQPVGSPLSLECTVEGTSNPNLYWYRQAAGRGLQLLFYSVGIGQISSEVPQNLSASRPQDRQFILSSKKLLLSDSGFYLCAWSVRSRAFFGQGTRLTVV.

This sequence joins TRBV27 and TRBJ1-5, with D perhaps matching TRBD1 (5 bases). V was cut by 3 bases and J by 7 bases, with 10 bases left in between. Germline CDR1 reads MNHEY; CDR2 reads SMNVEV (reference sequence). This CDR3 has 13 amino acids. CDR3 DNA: TGTGCCAGCAGTTTCGGGGGGGAACAGCCCCAGCATTTT. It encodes CASSFGGEQPQHF.

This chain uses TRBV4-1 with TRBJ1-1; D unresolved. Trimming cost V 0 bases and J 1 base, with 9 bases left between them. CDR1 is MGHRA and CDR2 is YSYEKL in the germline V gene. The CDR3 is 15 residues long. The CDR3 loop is CASSQDVGTNTEAFF. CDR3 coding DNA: TGCGCCAGCAGCCAAGATGTGGGCACGAACACTGAAGCTTTCTTT.